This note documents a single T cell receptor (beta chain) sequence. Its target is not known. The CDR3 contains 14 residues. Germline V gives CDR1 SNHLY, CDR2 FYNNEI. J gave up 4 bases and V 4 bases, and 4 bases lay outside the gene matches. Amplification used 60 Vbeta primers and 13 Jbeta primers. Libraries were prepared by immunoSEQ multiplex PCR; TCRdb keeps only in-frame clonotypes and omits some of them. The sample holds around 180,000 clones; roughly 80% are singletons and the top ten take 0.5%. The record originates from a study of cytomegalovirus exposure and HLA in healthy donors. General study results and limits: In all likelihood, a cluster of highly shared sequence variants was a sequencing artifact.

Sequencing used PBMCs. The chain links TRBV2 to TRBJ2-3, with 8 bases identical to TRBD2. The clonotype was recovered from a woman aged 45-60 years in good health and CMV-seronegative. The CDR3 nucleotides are TGTGCCAGCAGTGTAGAAGCGGGGGCAGATACGCAGTATTTT. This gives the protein CASSVEAGADTQYF.